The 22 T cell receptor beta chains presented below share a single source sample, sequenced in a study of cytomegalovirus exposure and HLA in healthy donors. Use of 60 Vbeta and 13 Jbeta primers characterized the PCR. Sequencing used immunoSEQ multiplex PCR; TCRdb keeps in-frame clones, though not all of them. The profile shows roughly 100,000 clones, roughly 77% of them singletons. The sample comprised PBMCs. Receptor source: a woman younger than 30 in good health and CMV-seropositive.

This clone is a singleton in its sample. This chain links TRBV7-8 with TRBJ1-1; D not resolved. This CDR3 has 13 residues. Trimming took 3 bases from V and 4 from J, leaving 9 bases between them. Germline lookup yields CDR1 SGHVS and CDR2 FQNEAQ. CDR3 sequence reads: CASSFGSTTEAFF. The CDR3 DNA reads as TGTGCCAGCAGCTTCGGGAGTACCACTGAAGCTTTCTTT.

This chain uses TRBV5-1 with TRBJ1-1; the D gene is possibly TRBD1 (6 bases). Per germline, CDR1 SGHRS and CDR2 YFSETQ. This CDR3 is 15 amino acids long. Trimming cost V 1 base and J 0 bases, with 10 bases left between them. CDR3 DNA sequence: TGCGCCAGCAGCTTGACAGGGCCCATGAACACTGAAGCTTTCTTT. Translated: CASSLTGPMNTEAFF.

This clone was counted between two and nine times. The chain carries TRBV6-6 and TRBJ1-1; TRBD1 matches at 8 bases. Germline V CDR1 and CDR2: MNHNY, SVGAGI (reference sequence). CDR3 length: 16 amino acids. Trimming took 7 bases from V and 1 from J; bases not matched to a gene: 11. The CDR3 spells CASTEKTGAENTEAFF. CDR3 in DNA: TGTGCCAGCACCGAAAAGACAGGGGCGGAGAACACTGAAGCTTTCTTT.

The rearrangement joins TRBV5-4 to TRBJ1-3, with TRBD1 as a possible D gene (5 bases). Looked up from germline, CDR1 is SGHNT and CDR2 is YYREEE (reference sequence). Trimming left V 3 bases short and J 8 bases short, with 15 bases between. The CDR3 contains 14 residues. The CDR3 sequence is CASSSQGTKDTIYF. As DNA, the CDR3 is TGTGCCAGCAGCTCTCAGGGAACAAAAGACACCATATATTTT.

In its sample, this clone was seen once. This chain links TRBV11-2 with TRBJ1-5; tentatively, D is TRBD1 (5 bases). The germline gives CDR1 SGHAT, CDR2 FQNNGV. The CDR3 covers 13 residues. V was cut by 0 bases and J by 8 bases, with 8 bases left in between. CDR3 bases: TGTGCCAGCAGCTTAGATGGAGGGGAGCCCCAGCATTTT. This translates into CASSLDGGEPQHF.

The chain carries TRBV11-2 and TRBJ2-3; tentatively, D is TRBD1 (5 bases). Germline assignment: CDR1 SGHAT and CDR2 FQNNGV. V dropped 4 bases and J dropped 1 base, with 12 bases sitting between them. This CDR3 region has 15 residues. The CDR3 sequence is CASSSRAHGTDTQYF. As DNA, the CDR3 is TGTGCCAGCAGCTCCAGGGCACACGGCACAGATACGCAGTATTTT. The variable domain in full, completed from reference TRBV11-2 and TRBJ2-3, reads EAGVAQSPRYKIIEKRQSVAFWCNPISGHATLYWYQQILGQGPKLLIQFQNNGVVDDSQLPKDRFSAERLKGVDSTLKIQPAKLEDSAVYLCASSSRAHGTDTQYFGPGTRLTVL.

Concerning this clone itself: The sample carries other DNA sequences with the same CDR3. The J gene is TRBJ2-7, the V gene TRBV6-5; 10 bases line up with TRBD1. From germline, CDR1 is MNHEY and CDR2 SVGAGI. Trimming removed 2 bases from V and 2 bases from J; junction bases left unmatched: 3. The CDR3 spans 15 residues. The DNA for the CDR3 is TGTGCCAGCAGTTACCGGGACAGGGGCCCCTACGAGCAGTACTTC. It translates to CASSYRDRGPYEQYF.

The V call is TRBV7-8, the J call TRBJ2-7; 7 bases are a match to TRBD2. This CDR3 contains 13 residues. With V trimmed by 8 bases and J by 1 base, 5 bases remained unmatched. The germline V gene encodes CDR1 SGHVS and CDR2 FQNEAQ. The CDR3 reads CASLGRASYEQYF. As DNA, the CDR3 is TGTGCCAGCTTGGGGAGGGCGTCCTACGAGCAGTACTTC.

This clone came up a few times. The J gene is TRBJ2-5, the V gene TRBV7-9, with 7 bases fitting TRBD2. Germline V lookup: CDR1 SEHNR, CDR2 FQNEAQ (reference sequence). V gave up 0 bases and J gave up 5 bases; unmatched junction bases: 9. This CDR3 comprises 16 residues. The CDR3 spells CASSLARVQGGETQYF. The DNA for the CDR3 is TGTGCCAGCAGCTTAGCGCGAGTCCAGGGAGGGGAGACCCAGTACTTC.

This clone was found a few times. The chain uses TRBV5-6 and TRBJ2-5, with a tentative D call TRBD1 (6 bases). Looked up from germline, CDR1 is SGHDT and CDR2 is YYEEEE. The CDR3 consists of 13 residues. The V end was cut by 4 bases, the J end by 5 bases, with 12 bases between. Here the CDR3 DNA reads TGTGCCAGCAGCGGGGGCGTTGGGGAGACCCAGTACTTC. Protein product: CASSGGVGETQYF.

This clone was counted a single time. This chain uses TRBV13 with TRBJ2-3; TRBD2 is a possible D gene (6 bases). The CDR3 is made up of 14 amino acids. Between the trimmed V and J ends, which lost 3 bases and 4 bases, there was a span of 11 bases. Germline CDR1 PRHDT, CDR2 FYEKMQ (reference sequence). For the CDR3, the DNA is TGTGCCAGCAGCTTGGGGGGTGGGGCAGATACGCAGTATTTT. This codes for CASSLGGGADTQYF.

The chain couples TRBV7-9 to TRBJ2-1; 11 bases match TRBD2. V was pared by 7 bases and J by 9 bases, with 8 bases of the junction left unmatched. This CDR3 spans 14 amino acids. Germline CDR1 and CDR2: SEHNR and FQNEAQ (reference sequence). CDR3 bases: TGTGCCAGCATCCCGGGACTAGCGGTATCTGAGCAGTTCTTC. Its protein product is CASIPGLAVSEQFF. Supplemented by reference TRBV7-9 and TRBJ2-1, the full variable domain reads DTGVSQNPRHKITKRGQNVTFRCDPISEHNRLYWYRQTLGQGPEFLTYFQNEAQLEKSRLLSDRFSAERPKGSFSTLEIQRTEQGDSAMYLCASIPGLAVSEQFFGPGTRLTVL.

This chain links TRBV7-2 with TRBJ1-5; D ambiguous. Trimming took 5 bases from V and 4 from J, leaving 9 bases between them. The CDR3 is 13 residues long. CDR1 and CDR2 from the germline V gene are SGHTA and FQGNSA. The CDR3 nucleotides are TGTGCCAGCAGCCCTACGGTGAATCAGCCCCAGCATTTT. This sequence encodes CASSPTVNQPQHF.

The CDR3 loop reads CASSVGGHANEKLFF. The DNA of the CDR3 is TGTGCCAGCAGCGTCGGGGGGCACGCTAATGAAAAACTGTTTTTT. The chain employs TRBV9 and TRBJ1-4; tentatively, D is TRBD1 (6 bases). This CDR3 contains 15 residues. Trimming cost V 2 bases and J 3 bases, with 11 bases left between them. The germline V gene has CDR1 SGDLS and CDR2 YYNGEE.

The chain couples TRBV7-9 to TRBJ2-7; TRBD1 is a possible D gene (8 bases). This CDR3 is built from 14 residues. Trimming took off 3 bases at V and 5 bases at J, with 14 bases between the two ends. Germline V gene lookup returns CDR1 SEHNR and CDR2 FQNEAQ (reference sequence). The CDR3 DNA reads TGTGCCAGCAGCTTTTTACAGGGGGGGGACGAGCAGTACTTC. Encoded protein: CASSFLQGGDEQYF.

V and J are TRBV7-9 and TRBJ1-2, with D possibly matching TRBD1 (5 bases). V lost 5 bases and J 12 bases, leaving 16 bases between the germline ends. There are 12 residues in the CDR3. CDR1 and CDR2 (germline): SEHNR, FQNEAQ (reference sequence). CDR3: CASSEGARLHTF. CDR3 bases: TGTGCCAGCAGCGAAGGGGCCCGCCTCCACACCTTC.

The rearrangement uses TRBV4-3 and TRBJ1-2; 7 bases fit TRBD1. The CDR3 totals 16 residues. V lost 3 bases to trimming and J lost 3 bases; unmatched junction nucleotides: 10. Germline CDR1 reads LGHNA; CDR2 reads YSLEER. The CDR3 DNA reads TGCGCCAGCAGCCAGGCTGGTGAGGGGGCTCACTATGGCTACACCTTC. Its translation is CASSQAGEGAHYGYTF.

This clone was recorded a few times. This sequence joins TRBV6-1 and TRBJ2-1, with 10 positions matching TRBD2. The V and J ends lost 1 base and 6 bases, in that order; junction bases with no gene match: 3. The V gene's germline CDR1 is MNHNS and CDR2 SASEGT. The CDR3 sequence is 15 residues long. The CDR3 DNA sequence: TGTGCCAGCAGTGAAGTCAGCGGGGGGGCCAATGAGCAGTTCTTC. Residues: CASSEVSGGANEQFF.

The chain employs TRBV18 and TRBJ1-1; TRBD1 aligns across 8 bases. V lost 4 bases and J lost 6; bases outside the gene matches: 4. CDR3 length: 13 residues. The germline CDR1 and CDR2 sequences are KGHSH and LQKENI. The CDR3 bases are TGTGCCAGCTCACAGGGACAGGCATCTGAAGCTTTCTTT. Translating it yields CASSQGQASEAFF. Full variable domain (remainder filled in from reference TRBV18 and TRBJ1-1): NAGVMQNPRHLVRRRGQEARLRCSPMKGHSHVYWYRQLPEEGLKFMVYLQKENIIDESGMPKERFSAEFPKEGPSILRIQQVVRGDSAAYFCASSQGQASEAFFGQGTRLTVV.

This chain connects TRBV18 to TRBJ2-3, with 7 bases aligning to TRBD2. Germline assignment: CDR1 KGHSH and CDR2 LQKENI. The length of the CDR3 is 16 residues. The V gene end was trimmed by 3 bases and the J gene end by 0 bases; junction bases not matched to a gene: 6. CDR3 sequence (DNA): TGTGCCAGCTCACCCACTAGCGAGATAAGCACAGATACGCAGTATTTT. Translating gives CASSPTSEISTDTQYF.

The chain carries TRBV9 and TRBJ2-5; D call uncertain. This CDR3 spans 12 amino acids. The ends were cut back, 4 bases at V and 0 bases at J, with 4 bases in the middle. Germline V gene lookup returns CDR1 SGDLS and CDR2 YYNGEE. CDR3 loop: CASSPYQETQYF. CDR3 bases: TGTGCCAGCAGCCCGTACCAAGAGACCCAGTACTTC.

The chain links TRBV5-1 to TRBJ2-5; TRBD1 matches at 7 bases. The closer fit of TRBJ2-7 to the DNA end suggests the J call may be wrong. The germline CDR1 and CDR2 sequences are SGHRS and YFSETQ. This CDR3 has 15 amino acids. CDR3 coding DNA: TGCGCCAGCAGCTTCTCGACGGGACAGACCTACGAGCAGTACTTC. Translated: CASSFSTGQTYEQYF.